Sequencing of this T cell receptor beta chain was carried out in a study of T cell repertoires in cytomegalovirus infection. Across the whole study: Public signatures in TCR beta pointed to CMV infection and matching HLA type. Findings and limits, study-wide: Clonotype analysis showed dominance of the ex vivo response by HLA-C-restricted CMV-specific TCR beta clonotypes.

On this clonotype: No antigen is known for it. One end of the junction does not line up with germline, which may come from a read error.

CDR3 length: 12 residues. TCRdb used MiXCR to reprocess the reads, holding one entry per CDR3 protein. The sample includes around 530,000 distinct CDR3 sequences, 26% of them seen just once. Material for sequencing was PBMCs. This TCR was sampled from a human donor in good health (CMV status not recorded). Some clones in this sample may be carry-over from other donors' samples. This sequence joins TRBV12-3 or TRBV12-4 and TRBJ1-1, with D possibly matching TRBD1 (6 bases). CDR3: CACSRDRSEAFF. The CDR3 nucleotides are TGTGCCTGCAGTCGAGACAGGTCTGAAGCTTTCTTT.